Below, 8 T cell receptor beta chains from the same sample are listed, as sequenced in a study of T-cell reconstitution after alpha-beta-depleted transplantation in children. TCRbeta library preparation incorporated unique molecular identifiers. TCRdb used MiXCR to reprocess the PCR reads, holding one entry per CDR3 protein. The sample has about 19,000 distinct CDR3 sequences; over 10% are singletons. Sample: PBMCs, mostly from graft donor cells, taken 60 days after TCRalphabeta/CD19-depleted stem cell transplant. The receptors stem from a female patient aged 2-9 years who had a stem cell transplant for congenital amegakaryocytic thrombocytopenia, so the T cells may come from the graft donor.

Within the sample, this clonotype is medium-sized (0.01 to 0.1%). This sequence joins TRBV4-1 and TRBJ2-5; 10 nucleotides align to TRBD2. The ends lost 3 bases at V and 7 bases at J; junction bases unmatched: 5. The CDR3 spans 14 residues. Germline CDR1 MGHRA, CDR2 YSYEKL. The CDR3 DNA follows: TGCGCCAGCAGCCACCAGCGGGAGGGCAGGACCCAGTACTTC. Protein sequence: CASSHQREGRTQYF.

This clonotype was observed at least ten times. V is TRBV4-2 and J is TRBJ1-2, with TRBD1 matching 7 bases. V lost 2 bases, J lost 6 bases, and 12 bases stayed unmatched. In germline, CDR1 is LGHNA, CDR2 YNFKEQ. The CDR3 extends over 16 amino acids. CDR3 in amino acids: CASSQPRTGIWDGYTF. The CDR3 coding sequence is TGTGCCAGCAGCCAACCTCGGACAGGCATCTGGGATGGCTACACCTTC.

In this sample, this clonotype turned up many times. In DNA, the CDR3 is TGCAGTGCTACTACAGGGTCTGGGAGCAATCAGCCCCAGCATTTT. Amino acid sequence: CSATTGSGSNQPQHF. This rearrangement joins TRBV20-1 to TRBJ1-5; possible D gene TRBD1, 6 bases. CDR1 DFQATT and CDR2 SNEGSKA come from the germline V gene (reference sequence). The CDR3 length is 15 residues. V was pared by 4 bases and J by 1 base, with 14 bases between.

This clonotype was counted many times. This sequence joins TRBV20-1 and TRBJ1-6, with D tentatively TRBD1 (6 bases). Trimming stripped 6 bases from V and 5 bases from J, with 14 bases between. Germline V gives CDR1 DFQATT, CDR2 SNEGSKA (reference sequence). This CDR3 is 14 amino acids long. The CDR3 nucleotides read TGCAGTGCCCACCTCAGGGACAATAATTCACCCCTCCACTTT. Its protein product is CSAHLRDNNSPLHF.

This clonotype has a count of ten or more. The chain combines TRBV29-1 with TRBJ1-4, with D perhaps TRBD1 (5 bases). V was pared by 8 bases and J by 8 bases, with 18 bases between. Germline loops: CDR1 SQVTM, CDR2 ANQGSEA. The CDR3 extends over 13 amino acids. The CDR3 nucleotides read TGCAGCATCCTAACGGTAGGGGCGGAAAAACTGTTTTTT. This gives the protein CSILTVGAEKLFF.

This chain links TRBV10-2 with TRBJ1-1; weak D call: TRBD1 (5 bases). The CDR3 length is 16 residues. Germline V gives CDR1 WSHSY, CDR2 SAAADI. V was clipped by 7 bases and J by 1 base, with 19 bases between them. In DNA form, the CDR3 reads TGCGCCAGCATATACATACCGGGACGAGAGAACACTGAAGCTTTCTTT. Translated: CASIYIPGRENTEAFF.

This clonotype was seen ten or more times. The chain employs TRBV29-1 and TRBJ1-4; tentative D call: TRBD1 (6 bases). Germline V gives CDR1 SQVTM, CDR2 ANQGSEA. V dropped 4 bases and J dropped 0 bases, with 18 bases sitting between them. This CDR3 has 17 amino acids. CDR3 region: CSVADSPPDATNEKLFF. In DNA, the CDR3 is TGCAGCGTTGCGGACAGCCCCCCTGATGCAACTAATGAAAAACTGTTTTTT.

This clonotype was found many times. This rearrangement joins TRBV4-2 to TRBJ2-7; D gene unclear. The CDR3 is made up of 18 amino acids. Germline lookup yields CDR1 LGHNA and CDR2 YNFKEQ. Deletions cut 1 base from V and 3 bases from J, with 22 bases between. The CDR3 DNA reads as TGTGCCAGCAGCCAAGGCCCCATGCCGTCCTTGGGCGGCTACGAGCAGTACTTC. Its translation: CASSQGPMPSLGGYEQYF.